The T cell receptor beta chain described here comes from a study of blood T cell repertoires in COVID-19. Study background: T cells, B-cell-depleted T cells, or PBMCs provided the cDNA or gDNA that served as material.

This clone was seen a single time. The authors' processing: For nucleated cells, counts were estimated from reference gene primer amplification. Measured with immunoSEQ multiplex PCR; TCRdb has only the in-frame clones, and not every one. From that table come the V and J calls and clone size; the DNA was used to work out D and trimming. The sample includes around 88,000 clones, approximately 90% seen only once; the top ten take approximately 1.8%. Trimming pared 8 bases from V and 5 bases from J, leaving 18 bases between. CDR1 is SGHTA and CDR2 is FQGNSA in the germline V gene. The CDR3 has 14 residues.

The source material was peripheral blood. The V gene is TRBV7-2, the J gene TRBJ2-5, with D perhaps TRBD1 (6 bases). This sequence originates from a man between 60 and 75 years old with acute or convalescent COVID-19. CDR3 bases: TGTGCCAGCTCCAGGGGCACCATTGGGGAGACCCAGTACTTC. This gives the protein CASSRGTIGETQYF.